Each of the 3 T cell receptor beta chains below was sequenced from the same sample in a study of cytomegalovirus exposure and HLA in healthy donors (dated by TCRdb to the late 2010s). The library was obtained by the immunoSEQ multiplex PCR assay. TCRdb re-hosts the immuneACCESS table, in-frame sequences only. Its copies lack some clones; in the studies checked, an unresolved V gene accounts for under half of them, and the cause for the rest is not known. The sample includes some 80,000 clones, with about 96% observed a single time. The top ten hold around 1.6% of the sample. The sample taken for sequencing was PBMCs. All receptors come from a young man in good health and CMV-seropositive.

CDR3 bases: TGTGCCAGCAGCCCTGGACGGGGGAGCACAGATACGCAGTATTTT. It encodes CASSPGRGSTDTQYF. This rearrangement joins TRBV11-2 to TRBJ2-3; tentative D call: TRBD2 (6 bases). CDR1 SGHAT and CDR2 FQNNGV come from the germline V gene. V gave up 5 bases and J gave up 0 bases, with 12 bases separating them. The CDR3 runs to 15 residues. The variable domain in full, with the rest retrieved from reference TRBV11-2 and TRBJ2-3, is EAGVAQSPRYKIIEKRQSVAFWCNPISGHATLYWYQQILGQGPKLLIQFQNNGVVDDSQLPKDRFSAERLKGVDSTLKIQPAKLEDSAVYLCASSPGRGSTDTQYFGPGTRLTVL.

The chain is built from TRBV25-1 and TRBJ2-7; the match to TRBD1 covers 7 bases. The germline gives CDR1 MGHDK, CDR2 SYGVNS. J lost 0 bases, V lost 2 bases, and 1 base had no gene match. CDR3 size: 14 residues. The DNA of the CDR3 is TGTGCCAGCAGTGAAACAGGGGCCTCCTACGAGCAGTACTTC. This codes for CASSETGASYEQYF.

The V call is TRBV12-5, the J call TRBJ2-3; TRBD1 is a possible D gene (5 bases). This CDR3 comprises 12 residues. Trimming removed 6 bases from V and 4 bases from J, with 8 bases in between. Germline CDR1 and CDR2: LGHNT and FRNRAP. The CDR3 DNA follows: TGTGCTAGTGGACTGACAGCAGATACGCAGTATTTT. This translates into CASGLTADTQYF. The full variable domain, in which reference TRBV12-5 and TRBJ2-3 provide the parts outside the CDR3, is DARVTQTPRHKVTEMGQEVTMRCQPILGHNTVFWYRQTMMQGLELLAYFRNRAPLDDSGMPKDRFSAEMPDATLATLKIQPSEPRDSAVYFCASGLTADTQYFGPGTRLTVL.